This TCR beta chain emerged from a study of shared clonotypes between healthy human individuals. Study-wide context: The donor pool was made up of a couple of women and three men aged 18 to 49. Study results and caveats: The generation probabilities recorded for non-shared clonotypes fell below those of clonotypes shared by all four donors.

Terminally differentiated effector memory CD45RA+ cells were left out of the naive CD8 fraction, which was CD45RO-negative and positively selected for CCR7. As to this clone: Its antigen is currently unknown.

CDR3 size: 17 residues. Germline V gene lookup returns CDR1 SQVTM and CDR2 ANQGSEA. The ends were cut back, 2 bases at V and 1 base at J, with 19 bases in the middle. A deep-level run was used for the assay. Generated by immunoSEQ multiplex PCR, the TCRdb table keeps only in-frame clones and is missing some. The data hold some 740,000 clones, with more than 85% observed a single time. The sequence came from a man aged 25 to 40 in good health. The rearrangement links TRBV29-1 to TRBJ2-3, with D possibly TRBD2 on 5 matching bases. Sequences were obtained from naive CD8+ T cells sorted from blood. CDR3 DNA sequence: TGCAGCGTTGAATCCCAACGCGGACTGGCAGGCACAGATACGCAGTATTTT. It encodes CSVESQRGLAGTDTQYF.